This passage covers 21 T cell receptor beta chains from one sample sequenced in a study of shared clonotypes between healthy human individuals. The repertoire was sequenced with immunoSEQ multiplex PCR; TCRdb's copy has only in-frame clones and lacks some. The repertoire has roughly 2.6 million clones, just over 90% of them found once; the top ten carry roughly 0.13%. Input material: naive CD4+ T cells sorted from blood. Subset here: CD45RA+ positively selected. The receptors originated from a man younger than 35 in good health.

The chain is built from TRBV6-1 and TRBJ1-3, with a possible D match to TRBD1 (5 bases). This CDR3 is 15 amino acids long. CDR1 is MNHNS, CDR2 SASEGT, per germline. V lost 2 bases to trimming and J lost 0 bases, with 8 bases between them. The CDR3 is CASSETGYSGNTIYF. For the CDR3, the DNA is TGTGCCAGCAGTGAAACAGGTTACTCTGGAAACACCATATATTTT.

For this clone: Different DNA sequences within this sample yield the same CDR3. CDR3 loop: CASSSYEQYF. In DNA form, the CDR3 reads TGTGCCAGCAGTTCCTACGAGCAGTACTTC. The rearrangement links TRBV11-2 to TRBJ2-7; D gene unclear. V dropped 6 bases and J dropped 1 base, with 1 base sitting between them. The CDR3 runs 10 residues. Germline CDR1 reads SGHAT; CDR2 reads FQNNGV.

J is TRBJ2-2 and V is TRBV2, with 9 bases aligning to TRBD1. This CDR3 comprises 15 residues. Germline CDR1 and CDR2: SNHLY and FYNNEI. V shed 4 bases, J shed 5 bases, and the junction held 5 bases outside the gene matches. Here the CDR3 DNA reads TGTGCCAGCAGTGGGGACAGGGTCGGGACCGGGGAGCTGTTTTTT. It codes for CASSGDRVGTGELFF.

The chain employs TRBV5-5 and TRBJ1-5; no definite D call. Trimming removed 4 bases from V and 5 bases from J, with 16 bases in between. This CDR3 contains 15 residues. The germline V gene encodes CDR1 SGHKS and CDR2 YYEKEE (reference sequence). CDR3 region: CASSHGELDYQPQHF. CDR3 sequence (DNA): TGTGCCAGCAGCCACGGGGAACTCGATTATCAGCCCCAGCATTTT.

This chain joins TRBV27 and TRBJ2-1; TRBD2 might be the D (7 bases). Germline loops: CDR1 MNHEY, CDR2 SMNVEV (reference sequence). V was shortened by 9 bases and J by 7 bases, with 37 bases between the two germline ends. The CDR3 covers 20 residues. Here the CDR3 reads CASLLGPGVASGLAGNEQFF. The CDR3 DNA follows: TGTGCCAGTCTACTGGGGCCAGGGGTTGCTAGCGGCCTCGCGGGGAATGAGCAGTTCTTC.

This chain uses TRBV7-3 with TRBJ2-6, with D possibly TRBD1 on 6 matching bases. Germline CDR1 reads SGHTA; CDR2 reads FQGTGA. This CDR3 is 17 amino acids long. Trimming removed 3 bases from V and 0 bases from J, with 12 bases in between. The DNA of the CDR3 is TGTGCCAGCAGCTTGGGGCAGGGGAACTCTGGGGCCAACGTCCTGACTTTC. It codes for CASSLGQGNSGANVLTF.

CDR3 residues: CASRPRNRETQYF. CDR3 sequence (DNA): TGTGCCAGCAGGCCCCGAAACCGGGAGACCCAGTACTTC. The chain links TRBV28 to TRBJ2-5; the D is unclear. From germline, CDR1 is MDHEN and CDR2 SYDVKM. The CDR3 contains 13 residues. With 6 bases removed from V and 5 bases from J, the gap between germline ends came to 13 bases.

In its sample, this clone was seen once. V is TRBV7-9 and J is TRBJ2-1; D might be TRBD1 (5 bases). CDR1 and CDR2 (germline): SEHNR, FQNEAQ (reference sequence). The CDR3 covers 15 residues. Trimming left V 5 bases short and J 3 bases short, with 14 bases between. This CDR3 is CASSVDGAFYNEQFF. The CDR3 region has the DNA TGTGCCAGCAGCGTCGATGGGGCTTTCTACAATGAGCAGTTCTTC.

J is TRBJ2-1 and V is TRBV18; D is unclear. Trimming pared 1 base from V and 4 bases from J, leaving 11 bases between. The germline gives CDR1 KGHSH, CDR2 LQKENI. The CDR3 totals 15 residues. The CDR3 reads CASSPRPQTYNEQFF. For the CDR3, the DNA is TGTGCCAGCTCACCACGACCACAGACTTACAATGAGCAGTTCTTC.

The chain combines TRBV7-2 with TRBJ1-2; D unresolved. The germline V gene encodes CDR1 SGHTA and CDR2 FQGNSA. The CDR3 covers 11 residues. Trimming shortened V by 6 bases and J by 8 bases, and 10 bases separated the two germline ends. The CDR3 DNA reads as TGTGCCAGCAGTCTCCACTGGGGCTACACCTTC. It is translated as CASSLHWGYTF.

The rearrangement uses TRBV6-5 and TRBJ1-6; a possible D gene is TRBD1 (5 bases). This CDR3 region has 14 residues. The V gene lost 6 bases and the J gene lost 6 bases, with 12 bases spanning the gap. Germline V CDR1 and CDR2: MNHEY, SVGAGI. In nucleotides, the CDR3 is TGTGCCAGCAGGATCAGGGACTCTAATTCACCCCTCCACTTT. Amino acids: CASRIRDSNSPLHF.

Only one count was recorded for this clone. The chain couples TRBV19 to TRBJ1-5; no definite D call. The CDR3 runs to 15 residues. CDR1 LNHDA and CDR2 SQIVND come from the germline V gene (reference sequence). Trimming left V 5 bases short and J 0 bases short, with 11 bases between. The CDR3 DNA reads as TGTGCCAGTAGTGGACGAGGGATTAGCAATCAGCCCCAGCATTTT. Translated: CASSGRGISNQPQHF.

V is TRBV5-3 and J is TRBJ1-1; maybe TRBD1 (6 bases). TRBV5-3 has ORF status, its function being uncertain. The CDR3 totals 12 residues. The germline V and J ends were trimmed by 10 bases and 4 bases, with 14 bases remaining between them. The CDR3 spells CAGVKGGTEAFF. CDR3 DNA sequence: TGTGCCGGCGTAAAAGGGGGCACTGAAGCTTTCTTT.

The CDR3: CASSLRLSGGYEQYF. The CDR3 nucleotides are TGTGCCAGCAGTTTACGACTCTCCGGCGGTTACGAGCAGTACTTC. The chain is built from TRBV27 and TRBJ2-7; no definite D call. V was clipped by 2 bases and J by 4 bases, with 15 bases between them. The CDR3 length is 15 residues. The germline CDR1 and CDR2 sequences are MNHEY and SMNVEV (reference sequence).

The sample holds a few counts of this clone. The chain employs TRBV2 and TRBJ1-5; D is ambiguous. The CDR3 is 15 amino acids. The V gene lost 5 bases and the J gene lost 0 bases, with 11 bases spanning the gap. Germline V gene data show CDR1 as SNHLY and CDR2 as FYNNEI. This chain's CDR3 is CASSSSRISNQPQHF. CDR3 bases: TGTGCCAGCAGTTCGAGCAGAATTAGCAATCAGCCCCAGCATTTT. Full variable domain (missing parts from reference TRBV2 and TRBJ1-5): EPEVTQTPSHQVTQMGQEVILRCVPISNHLYFYWYRQILGQKVEFLVSFYNNEISEKSEIFDDQFSVERPDGSNFTLKIRSTKLEDSAMYFCASSSSRISNQPQHFGDGTRLSIL.

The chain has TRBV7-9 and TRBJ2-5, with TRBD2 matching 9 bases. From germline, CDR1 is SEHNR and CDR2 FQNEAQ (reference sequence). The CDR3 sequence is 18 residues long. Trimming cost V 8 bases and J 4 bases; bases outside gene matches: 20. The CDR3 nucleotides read TGTGCCAGCGGGCTTCACGGCGGGAGGGCCCAGGTTGCAGAGACCCAGTACTTC. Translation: CASGLHGGRAQVAETQYF. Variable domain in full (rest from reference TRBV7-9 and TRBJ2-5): DTGVSQNPRHKITKRGQNVTFRCDPISEHNRLYWYRQTLGQGPEFLTYFQNEAQLEKSRLLSDRFSAERPKGSFSTLEIQRTEQGDSAMYLCASGLHGGRAQVAETQYFGPGTRLLVL.

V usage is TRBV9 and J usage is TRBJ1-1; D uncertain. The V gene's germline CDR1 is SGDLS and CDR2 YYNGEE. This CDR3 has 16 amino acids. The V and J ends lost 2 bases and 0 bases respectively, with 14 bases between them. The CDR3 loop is CASSVGIGLMNTEAFF. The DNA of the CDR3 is TGTGCCAGCAGCGTTGGAATCGGACTCATGAACACTGAAGCTTTCTTT.

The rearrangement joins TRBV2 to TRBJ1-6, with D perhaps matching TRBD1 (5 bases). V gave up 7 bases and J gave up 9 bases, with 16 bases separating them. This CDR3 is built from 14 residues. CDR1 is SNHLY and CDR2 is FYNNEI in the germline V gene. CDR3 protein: CASTQSRVGSPLHF. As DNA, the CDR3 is TGTGCCAGCACCCAGTCCAGGGTTGGTTCACCCCTCCACTTT. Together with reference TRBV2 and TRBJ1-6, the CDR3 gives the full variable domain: EPEVTQTPSHQVTQMGQEVILRCVPISNHLYFYWYRQILGQKVEFLVSFYNNEISEKSEIFDDQFSVERPDGSNFTLKIRSTKLEDSAMYFCASTQSRVGSPLHFGNGTRLTVT.

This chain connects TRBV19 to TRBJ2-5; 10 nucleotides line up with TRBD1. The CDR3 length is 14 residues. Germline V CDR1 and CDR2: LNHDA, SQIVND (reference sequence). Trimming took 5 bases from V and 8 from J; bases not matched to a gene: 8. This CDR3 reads CASSSLGQGDTQYF. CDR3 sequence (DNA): TGTGCCAGTAGTTCACTAGGACAGGGGGACACCCAGTACTTC.

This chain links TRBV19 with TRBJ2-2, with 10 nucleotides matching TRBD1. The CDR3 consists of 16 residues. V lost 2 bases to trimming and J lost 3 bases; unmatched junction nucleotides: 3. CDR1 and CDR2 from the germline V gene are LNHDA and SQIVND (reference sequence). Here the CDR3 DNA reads TGTGCCAGTAGTATACGACAGGGGGCGGACACCGGGGAGCTGTTTTTT. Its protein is CASSIRQGADTGELFF.

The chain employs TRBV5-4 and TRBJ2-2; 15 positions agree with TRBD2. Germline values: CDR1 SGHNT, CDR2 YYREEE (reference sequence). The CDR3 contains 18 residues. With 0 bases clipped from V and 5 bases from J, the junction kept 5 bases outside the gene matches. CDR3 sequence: CASSLAGLAGGRTGELFF. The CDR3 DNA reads TGTGCCAGCAGCTTGGCTGGACTAGCGGGGGGGCGTACCGGGGAGCTGTTTTTT.